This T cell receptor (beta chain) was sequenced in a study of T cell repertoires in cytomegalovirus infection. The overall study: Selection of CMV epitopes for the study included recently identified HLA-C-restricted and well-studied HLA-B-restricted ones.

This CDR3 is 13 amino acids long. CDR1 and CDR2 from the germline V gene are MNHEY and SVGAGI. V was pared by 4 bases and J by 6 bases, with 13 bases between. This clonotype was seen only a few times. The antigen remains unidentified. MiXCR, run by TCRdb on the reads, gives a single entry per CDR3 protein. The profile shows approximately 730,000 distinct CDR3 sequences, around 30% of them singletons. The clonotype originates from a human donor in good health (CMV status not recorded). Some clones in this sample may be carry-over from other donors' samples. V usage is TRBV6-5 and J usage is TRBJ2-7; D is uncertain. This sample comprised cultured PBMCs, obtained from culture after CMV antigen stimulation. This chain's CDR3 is CASSSRPLSEQYF. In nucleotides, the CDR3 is TGTGCCAGCAGTTCCCGGCCCCTTTCCGAGCAGTACTTC.